This TCR beta chain was sequenced during a study of OX40 agonist ivuxolimab in advanced cancers. Study-level findings and limits: On average, CD8+ T cells had more expanded clones than CD4+.

Worth noting for this clone: The antigen remains unidentified.

The CDR3 spans 13 residues. Germline assignment: CDR1 SGHTA and CDR2 FQGNSA. V gave up 1 base and J gave up 3 bases, with 7 bases separating them. TCRdb's copy holds only in-frame clones and misses some; the assay was immunoSEQ multiplex PCR. The sample carries around 80,000 clones, more than 80% recorded once. V and J are TRBV7-2 and TRBJ2-7, with D unclear. The starting material was CD4+ or CD8+ T cells sorted from blood, obtained in a trial of the OX40 agonist ivuxolimab. This receptor was identified in an adult with an advanced solid tumor such as melanoma, head and neck, liver or kidney cancer. CDR3 in amino acids: CASSLGANYEQYV. DNA of the CDR3: TGTGCCAGCAGCTTAGGAGCGAACTACGAGCAGTACGTC.